This TCR beta chain was sequenced during a study of T cell responses to AZD1222 COVID-19 vaccine (dated by TCRdb to 2020 to 2022). With respect to the entire study: Because spike-specific TCR depth and breadth did not differ between the two schedules, AZD1222 recipients who got a second dose at roughly 4 weeks were pooled with those who got a second dose at roughly 12 weeks. TCR sequencing was performed for approximately 240 trial participants, of whom some 200 were given two doses of AZD1222 and around 26 were given two doses of MenACWY control vaccine. Trial participants were enrolled by age into subgroups of 18-55, 56-69 and 70-plus years, and around 150, 29 and 61 TCR-sequenced participants, respectively, were included in these subgroups. The paper as a whole reports these results and caveats: After two AZD1222 doses, both the breadth and the depth of spike-specific TCRs were significantly higher than at day 0 and than in MenACWY recipients. In the small 56-69-year group, the increase in depth fell short of significance, most likely because of low power. CD4 TCRs associated with the vaccine covered the entire spike protein, and the dominant responses were in regions 160-218 and 743-854. Conclusions about previously exposed vaccinees are limited, since just a handful of AZD1222 recipients were seropositive for SARS-CoV-2 at baseline. Epitopes outside the regions mutated in the B.1.351 and B.1.1.7 variants were reportedly recognized by nearly half of the unique spike-specific TCRs. Most participants were white British and females outnumbered males, and the authors suggested that clonal diversity may have been underestimated. Because no samples from the day 14 peak response were available, repertoires could be characterized only after the peak T cell response.

V drops 2 bases and J drops 7 bases, leaving 6 bases in between. Counted from cysteine to phenylalanine, this CDR3 has 11 amino acids. Kept here is only the CDR3 DNA, which spans 33 bases and is read in frame from base 1. The CDR3 regions of human TCRbeta chains were analyzed by immunosequencing. On the study's bioinformatics: TCRs in the repertoires were compared against a reference library of SARS-CoV-2-specific TCRs that had been generated with the MIRA antigen-specificity platform. Breadth was defined as the fraction of unique TCRs that were SARS-CoV-2-associated. Depth was defined as the fraction of total T cells that were SARS-CoV-2-associated. Using the MIRA data, each spike-specific TCR was assigned both to the spike region to which the TCR was reactive and to a CD4 or CD8 class. Log10-transformed breadth and depth values were compared by one-way ANOVA with Sidak's multiple comparisons tests. This is the immuneACCESS table as TCRdb keeps it, with only in-frame sequences that have V and J called. A part of the clones is gone; compared with another copy, unresolved V genes explain less than half, and the rest is unexplained. V and J calls plus clone size are reproduced from that table; the DNA served to infer D and trimming. This sample gives about 59,000 clones in total; more than 65% of them show up just once. Roughly 20% of the sample lies in the top ten.

This clone turned up a few times. Its specific antigen is unknown. One base away there is no much larger clone; base qualities are not given. The intended sense of this specimen's time point label: baseline before first vaccination. Vaccinee samples were obtained from the UK trials COV001 and COV002, which included a single-blind randomized controlled phase 2/3 trial of AZD1222 (ChAdOx1 nCoV-19) in healthy adults. For TCRbeta chain sequencing, PBMC samples were collected from trial participants at day 0 and at day 28 after the second dose. Sequenced here: peripheral blood, sampled on day 0 of AZD1222 vaccination. The clonotype originates from an adult in good health. This chain is built from TRBV12-3 or TRBV12-4 and TRBJ2-7, with the D gene uncertain. The CDR3 protein: CASSLSAEQYF. The DNA sequence follows: TGTGCCAGCAGTTTATCGGCGGAGCAGTACTTC.